This TCR beta chain was captured by sequencing in a study of blood T cell repertoires in COVID-19 (dated by TCRdb to about 2020). Regarding the research as a whole: Collaborator samples came from the United States, Italy and Spain and covered acute and convalescent phases of COVID-19. The material from the prospective study consisted of cDNA or gDNA derived from T cells, B-cell-depleted T cells, or PBMCs. A freely available public database, intended as a resource for researchers studying the immune response to SARS-CoV-2, is where the repertoires were released. The sample metadata nearly always contained a de-identified subject ID, COVID-19 status, age in years and sex. Subjects who had been exposed to COVID-19, were actively infected with it, or had recovered from it provided the deeply sampled blood TCRbeta repertoires that made up the dataset. HLA class I and class II types, where available, came from metadata supplied by the sample provider rather than from assay-based typing. Samples came from the ongoing ImmuneRACE study (first 160 participants) plus 1,254 subjects from 6 global collaborators.

TCRbeta CDR3 regions were amplified from genomic DNA by means of the immunoSEQ Assay, a bias-controlled multiplex PCR. The study's own analysis went as follows. The number of nucleated cells in each sample was estimated from the amplification of reference gene primers within the assay. Sequence reads were collapsed and filtered to measure the absolute abundance of every unique TCRbeta CDR3 rearrangement. For each sample, productive Simpson clonality was calculated by taking the square root of Simpson's diversity index across productive rearrangements. TCRdb limited this immuneACCESS table to in-frame rearrangements with V and J called. A share of clones is missing; checked studies link under half to unresolved V genes, and the rest is unexplained. D and trimming come from the DNA, and the V and J calls and clone size come from that table. The sample records roughly 150,000 clones, more than 65% of which are singletons. The ten most abundant clones make up roughly 13% of the sample.

Collaborating institutions collected whole blood in K2EDTA tubes following their own protocols. For TCRbeta analysis, collaborators shipped samples as frozen whole blood, isolated PBMCs, or DNA extracted from either of those sample types. General findings and caveats noted by the study authors: Clinical and demographic metadata were provided uncurated, with the amount varying by source and participant.

Sequences GTSNPN (CDR1) and SVGIG (CDR2) are obtained from the germline V gene (reference sequence). The CDR3 numbers 15 residues from cysteine through phenylalanine. Just the 45-base CDR3 DNA is kept, in frame starting at base 1. V lost 2 bases and J lost 5 bases, and the count of bases not matched to a germline gene is 11. Remarks on this clone: This clone's antigen is unknown. Base qualities are not provided; no much larger clone lies one nucleotide away.

This receptor was taken from a woman of 80 years or more with acute or convalescent COVID-19. Source material: peripheral blood. The rearranged segments are TRBV30 and TRBJ2-5; TRBD2 fits 7 bases in the junction. The CDR3 protein: CAWSIWGGRLETQYF. The DNA sequence is TGTGCCTGGAGTATTTGGGGGGGTCGCCTTGAGACCCAGTACTTC. Reference TRBV30 and TRBJ2-5 proteins supply the regions before and after the CDR3; the full variable domain is: SQTIHQWPATLVQPVGSPLSLECTVEGTSNPNLYWYRQAAGRGLQLLFYSVGIGQISSEVPQNLSASRPQDRQFILSSKKLLLSDSGFYLCAWSIWGGRLETQYFGPGTRLLVL.